This T cell receptor beta chain was sequenced for a study of T cell responses to AZD1222 COVID-19 vaccine. As to this clone: What it binds is unknown.

The repertoire was sequenced with immunoSEQ multiplex PCR; TCRdb's copy has only in-frame clones and lacks some. The sample consists of 100,000 to 150,000 clones, 70% to 90% of them appearing once. Whole-study results and caveats: None of the repertoires were sampled until the peak T cell response had passed. Seropositive AZD1222 recipients at baseline numbered only five or six. Once two AZD1222 doses were given, Spike-specific TCR breadth and depth went up. Spike-wide coverage was observed for vaccine-associated CD4 TCRs, with dominant responses at 160-218 and 743-854.

Germline CDR1 reads SGHRS; CDR2 reads YFSETQ. V lost 3 bases and J 1 base, leaving 10 bases between the germline ends. CDR3 length: 14 amino acids. The rearrangement uses TRBV5-1 and TRBJ1-1; no clear D gene. The source was peripheral blood, collected on day 0 of AZD1222 vaccination. This TCR was recovered from an adult in good health. In nucleotides, the CDR3 is TGCGCCAGCAGCTCGGCTGGGCGGAACACTGAAGCTTTCTTT. This codes for CASSSAGRNTEAFF. Variable domain in full (rest from reference TRBV5-1 and TRBJ1-1): KAGVTQTPRYLIKTRGQQVTLSCSPISGHRSVSWYQQTPGQGLQFLFEYFSETQRNKGNFPGRFSGRQFSNSRSEMNVSTLELGDSALYLCASSSAGRNTEAFFGQGTRLTVV.